This record covers a single T cell receptor (beta chain). Its specificity is unknown. RNA in amounts of about 0.5 to 1 ug was reverse transcribed with random hexamers. Amplification of TCR beta CDR3 across 54 Vbeta and 13 Jbeta was performed with immunoSEQ multiplex PCR. TCRdb redid the calling of the immunoSEQ multiplex PCR reads with MiXCR, one entry per CDR3 protein. The data contain about 400,000 distinct CDR3 sequences, 85% to 90% of them seen just once; the ten biggest clones take up 0.12%. TCR beta was sequenced from blood CD8+ and CD4+ T cells. It was negative isolation that provided the CD8+ and CD4+ T cells, whereas TEMRA cells were enriched by FACS. The sample comes from a study of CD8 T cells in Susac syndrome. Study-level findings and limits: An acknowledgment was made by the study that its TCR sequencing and HLA analysis involved relatively few individuals.

Germline V gene lookup returns CDR1 SGHRS and CDR2 YFSETQ. The CDR3 sequence is 13 residues long. V shed 0 bases and J shed 8 bases, with 9 bases lying between them. The chain is built from TRBV5-1 and TRBJ2-1; D might be TRBD1 or TRBD2, each matching 5 bases. This receptor was taken from a human donor with multiple sclerosis. The sequencing sample was made of CD8+ T cells from PBMCs. Here the CDR3 DNA reads TGCGCCAGCAGCTTGGCCGGGGACCATGAGCAGTTCTTC. Its translation is CASSLAGDHEQFF.